Sequencing of this TCR beta chain was carried out in a study of T-cell reconstitution after alpha-beta-depleted transplantation in children. Study results and caveats: Most T-cell counts and diversity one year after the transplant came from T cells that were newly produced.

This clonotype was counted many times. Its antigen remains unknown. Construction of the TCRbeta library involved unique molecular identifiers. TCRdb redid the calling of the PCR reads with MiXCR, one entry per CDR3 protein. The table records 250,000 to 300,000 distinct CDR3 sequences, around 7.3% of them present only once. With 1 base removed from V and 6 bases from J, the gap between germline ends came to 7 bases. The CDR3 covers 12 residues. From germline, CDR1 is DFQATT and CDR2 SNEGSKA (reference sequence). The receptor comes from a female patient between 2 and 15 years old who had a stem cell transplant for Fanconi anemia, so the T cells may come from the graft donor. V is TRBV20-1 and J is TRBJ1-5; D gene unclear. This specimen was peripheral blood, taken 360 days after TCRalphabeta/CD19-depleted stem cell transplant. The CDR3 coding sequence is TGCAGTGCTAGAGGGTTTGGTCAGCCCCAGCATTTT. Translating gives CSARGFGQPQHF.